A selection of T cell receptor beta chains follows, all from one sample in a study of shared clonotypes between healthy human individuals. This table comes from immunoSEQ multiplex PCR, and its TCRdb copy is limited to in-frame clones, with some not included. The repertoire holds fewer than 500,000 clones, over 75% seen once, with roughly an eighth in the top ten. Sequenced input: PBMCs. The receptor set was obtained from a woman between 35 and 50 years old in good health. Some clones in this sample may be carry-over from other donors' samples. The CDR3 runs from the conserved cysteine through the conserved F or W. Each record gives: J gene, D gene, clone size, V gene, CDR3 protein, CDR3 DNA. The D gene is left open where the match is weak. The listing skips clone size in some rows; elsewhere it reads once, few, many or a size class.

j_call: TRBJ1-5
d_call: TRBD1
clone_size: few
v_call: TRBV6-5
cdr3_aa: CASRPTGAQPQHF
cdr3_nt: TGTGCCAGCAGACCGACAGGGGCTCAGCCCCAGCATTTT

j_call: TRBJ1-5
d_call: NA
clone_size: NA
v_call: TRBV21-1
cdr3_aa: CASSKGDRNQPQHF
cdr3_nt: TGTGCCAGCAGCAAAGGCGATCGCAATCAGCCCCAGCATTTT

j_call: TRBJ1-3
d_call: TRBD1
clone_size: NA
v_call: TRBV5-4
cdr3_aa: CASSYPGTGGNTIYF
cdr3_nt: TGTGCCAGCAGCTATCCCGGGACAGGGGGTAACACCATATATTTT

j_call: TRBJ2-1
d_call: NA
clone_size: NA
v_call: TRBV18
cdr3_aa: CASSPRGDEQFF
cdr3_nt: TGTGCCAGCTCCCCACGCGGGGATGAGCAGTTCTTC

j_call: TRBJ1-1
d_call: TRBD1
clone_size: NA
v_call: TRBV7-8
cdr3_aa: CASSLVNRGLENTEAFF
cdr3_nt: TGTGCCAGCAGCTTAGTTAACAGGGGGCTTGAGAACACTGAAGCTTTCTTT

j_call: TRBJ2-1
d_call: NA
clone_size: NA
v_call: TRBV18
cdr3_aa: CASSPPKGPDEQFF
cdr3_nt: TGTGCCAGCTCACCACCTAAGGGCCCCGATGAGCAGTTCTTC

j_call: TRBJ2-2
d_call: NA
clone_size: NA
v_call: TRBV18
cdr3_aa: CASSPAGITGELFF
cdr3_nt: TGTGCCAGCTCACCAGCAGGAATCACCGGGGAGCTGTTTTTT

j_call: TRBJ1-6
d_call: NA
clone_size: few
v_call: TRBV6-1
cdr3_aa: CATGGDGDNSPLHF
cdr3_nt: TGTGCCACGGGGGGAGACGGCGATAATTCACCCCTCCACTTT

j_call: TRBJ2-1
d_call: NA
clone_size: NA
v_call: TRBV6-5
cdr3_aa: CASSYSRVGEQFF
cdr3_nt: TGTGCCAGCAGTTACTCACGCGTGGGTGAGCAGTTCTTC

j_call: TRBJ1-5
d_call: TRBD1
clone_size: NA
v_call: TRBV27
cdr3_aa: CASGTGKRPQHF
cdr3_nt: TGTGCCAGCGGGACAGGGAAACGGCCCCAGCATTTT

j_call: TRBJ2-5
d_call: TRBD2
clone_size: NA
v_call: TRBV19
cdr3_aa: CASSISSGRRQETQYF
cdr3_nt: TGTGCCAGTAGTATCTCAAGCGGGAGAAGGCAAGAGACCCAGTACTTC

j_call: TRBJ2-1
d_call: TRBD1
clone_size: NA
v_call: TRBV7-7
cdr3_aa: CASSSRVRGPYNEQFF
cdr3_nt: TGTGCTAGCAGCTCCCGTGTTAGGGGGCCCTACAATGAGCAGTTCTTC

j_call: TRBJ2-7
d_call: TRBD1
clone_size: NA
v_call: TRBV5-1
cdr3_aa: CASSFDRVYEQYF
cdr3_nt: TGCGCCAGCAGCTTCGACAGGGTCTACGAGCAGTACTTC

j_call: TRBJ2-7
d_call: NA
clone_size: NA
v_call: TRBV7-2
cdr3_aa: CASSPWGAGEQYF
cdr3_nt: TGTGCCAGCAGCCCCTGGGGGGCAGGCGAGCAGTACTTC

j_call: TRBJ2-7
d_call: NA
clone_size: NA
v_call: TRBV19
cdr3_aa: CASSIDPRRGIYEQYF
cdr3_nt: TGTGCCAGTAGTATAGATCCCCGCCGGGGAATCTACGAGCAGTACTTC

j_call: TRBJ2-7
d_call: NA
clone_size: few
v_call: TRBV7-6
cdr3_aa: CASSPGTGSSYEQYF
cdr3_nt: TGTGCCAGCAGCCCCGGTACAGGGTCAAGTTACGAGCAGTACTTC

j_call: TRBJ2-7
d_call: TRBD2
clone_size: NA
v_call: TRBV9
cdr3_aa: CASTPHGVAGNEQYF
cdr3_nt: TGTGCCAGCACCCCACATGGGGTAGCGGGAAACGAGCAGTACTTC

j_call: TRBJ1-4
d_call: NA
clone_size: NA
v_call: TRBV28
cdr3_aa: CASSSPGRPNEKLFF
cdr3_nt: TGTGCCAGCAGTTCCCCGGGACGGCCTAATGAAAAACTGTTTTTT

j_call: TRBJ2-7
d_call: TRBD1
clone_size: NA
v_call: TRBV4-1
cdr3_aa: CASSQGFRGREQYF
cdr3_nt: TGCGCCAGCAGCCAAGGATTCAGGGGGCGGGAGCAGTACTTC

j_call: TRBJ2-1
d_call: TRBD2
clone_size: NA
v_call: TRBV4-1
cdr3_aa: CASSQGSSGVNEQFF
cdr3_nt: TGCGCCAGCAGCCAGGGGTCTAGCGGGGTCAATGAGCAGTTCTTC

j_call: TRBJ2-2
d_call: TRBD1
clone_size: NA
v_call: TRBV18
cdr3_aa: CASSPRRDRYSNTGELFF
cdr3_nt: TGTGCCAGCTCACCACGCCGGGACAGGTATTCGAACACCGGGGAGCTGTTTTTT

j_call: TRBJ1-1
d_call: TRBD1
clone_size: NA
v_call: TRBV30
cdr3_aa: CAWSVGQTNTEAFF
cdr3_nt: TGTGCCTGGAGTGTGGGACAGACGAACACTGAAGCTTTCTTT

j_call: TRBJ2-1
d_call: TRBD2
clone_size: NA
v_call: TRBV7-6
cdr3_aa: CASSRWPAGLANNEQFF
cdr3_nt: TGTGCCAGCAGCCGCTGGCCCGCGGGACTAGCTAACAATGAGCAGTTCTTC

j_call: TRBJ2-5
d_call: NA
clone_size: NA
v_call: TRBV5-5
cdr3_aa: CASSLAGTLETETQYF
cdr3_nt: TGTGCCAGCAGCTTGGCCGGGACACTAGAGACGGAGACCCAGTACTTC

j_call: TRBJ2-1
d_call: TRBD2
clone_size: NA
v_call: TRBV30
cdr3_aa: CAWSTSGGYNEQFF
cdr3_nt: TGTGCCTGGAGTACCAGCGGGGGATACAATGAGCAGTTCTTC

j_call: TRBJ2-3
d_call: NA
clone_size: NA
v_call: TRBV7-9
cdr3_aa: CASSLIGVTGDTQYF
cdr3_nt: TGTGCCAGCAGCTTAATAGGGGTAACGGGAGATACGCAGTATTTT

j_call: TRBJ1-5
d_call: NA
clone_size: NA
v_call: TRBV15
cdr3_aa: CATSRARTGYQPQHF
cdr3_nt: TGTGCCACCAGCAGGGCTAGAACAGGGTATCAGCCCCAGCATTTT

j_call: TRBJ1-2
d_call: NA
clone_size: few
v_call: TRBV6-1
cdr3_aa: CASSDATNYGYTF
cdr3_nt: TGTGCCAGCAGTGACGCGACTAACTATGGCTACACCTTC

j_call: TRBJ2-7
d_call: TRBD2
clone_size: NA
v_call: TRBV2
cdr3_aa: CASSDGFGTSGYEQYF
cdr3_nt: TGTGCCAGCAGTGACGGTTTTGGGACTAGCGGGTACGAGCAGTACTTC

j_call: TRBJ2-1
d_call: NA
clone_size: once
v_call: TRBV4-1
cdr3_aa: CASSRHRGPKSSYNEQFF
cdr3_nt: TGCGCCAGCAGCCGTCACCGGGGCCCAAAATCTTCCTACAATGAGCAGTTCTTC

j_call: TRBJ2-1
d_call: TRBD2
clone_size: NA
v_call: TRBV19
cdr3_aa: CASSTRLAGGRNEQFF
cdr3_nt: TGTGCCAGTAGTACCCGACTAGCGGGAGGACGGAATGAGCAGTTCTTC

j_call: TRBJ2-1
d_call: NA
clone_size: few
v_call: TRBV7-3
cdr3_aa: CASSSQRGGNEQFF
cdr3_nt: TGTGCCAGCAGCTCCCAGAGGGGGGGAAATGAGCAGTTCTTC